One and the same sample provided the 9 T cell receptor beta chains below, sequenced in a study of blood T cell repertoires in COVID-19. Assay: immunoSEQ multiplex PCR; the TCRdb copy retains only in-frame clones and omits some. Of 350,000 or so clones in the sample, roughly nine tenths were seen once. The sample consisted of peripheral blood. These receptors originate from a woman between 55 and 75 years old with COVID-19, enrolled during active disease.

V gene TRBV11-1 combines with J gene TRBJ1-1, with 9 bases identical to TRBD1. The trim removed 5 bases at V and 1 base at J, leaving 8 bases unmatched. Per germline, CDR1 SGHAT and CDR2 FQDESV (reference sequence). The length of the CDR3 is 16 residues. CDR3 residues: CASSPWTGAPNTEAFF. The CDR3 coding sequence is TGTGCCAGCAGCCCCTGGACAGGGGCCCCGAACACTGAAGCTTTCTTT.

The V gene is TRBV9, the J gene TRBJ2-3; a weak D match, TRBD2 (6 bases). This CDR3 is 16 amino acids long. V was clipped by 7 bases and J by 3 bases, with 21 bases between them. CDR1 is SGDLS, CDR2 YYNGEE, per germline. The CDR3 is CASRPGGAHFTDTQYF. In DNA form, the CDR3 reads TGTGCCAGCCGGCCGGGCGGGGCACATTTTACAGATACGCAGTATTTT. Based on the CDR3 plus reference TRBV9 and TRBJ2-3, the full variable domain is DSGVTQTPKHLITATGQRVTLRCSPRSGDLSVYWYQQSLDQGLQFLIQYYNGEERAKGNILERFSAQQFPDLHSELNLSSLELGDSALYFCASRPGGAHFTDTQYFGPGTRLTVL.

The chain links TRBV12-3 or TRBV12-4 to TRBJ1-1; 9 nucleotides line up with TRBD1. Germline trimming cut 6 bases from V and 6 bases from J; bases unmatched to any gene: 5. CDR3 length equals 13 residues. CDR3 protein: CASSQQGASEAFF. The CDR3 DNA reads TGTGCCAGCAGCCAACAGGGGGCATCTGAAGCTTTCTTT.

This chain joins TRBV2 and TRBJ2-7; 7 bases match TRBD1. V lost 6 bases and J lost 7; bases outside the gene matches: 12. Germline-derived CDR1 and CDR2 are SNHLY and FYNNEI. The CDR3 extends over 14 amino acids. CDR3 amino acids: CASREQGSLSEQYF. DNA for the CDR3: TGTGCCAGCAGGGAACAGGGGTCCCTTTCGGAGCAGTACTTC. The full variable domain, with the rest looked up from reference TRBV2 and TRBJ2-7, is EPEVTQTPSHQVTQMGQEVILRCVPISNHLYFYWYRQILGQKVEFLVSFYNNEISEKSEIFDDQFSVERPDGSNFTLKIRSTKLEDSAMYFCASREQGSLSEQYFGPGTRLTVT.

The V and J genes are TRBV7-8 and TRBJ2-1; possibly TRBD2 for D (5 bases). The CDR3 has 15 residues. Trimming took 5 bases from V and 6 from J, leaving 17 bases between them. The germline V gene has CDR1 SGHVS and CDR2 FQNEAQ. CDR3 in amino acids: CASSPRDPFGNEQFF. Here the CDR3 DNA reads TGTGCCAGCAGCCCGAGGGATCCCTTTGGCAATGAGCAGTTCTTC.

V gene TRBV18 combines with J gene TRBJ1-4; TRBD1 is a possible D gene (6 bases). The CDR3 is 16 amino acids. The V and J ends lost 6 bases and 5 bases respectively, with 19 bases between them. Germline lookup yields CDR1 KGHSH and CDR2 LQKENI. CDR3 bases: TGTGCCAGCTCCCCATCAGCACAGGGCCGAAATGAAAAACTGTTTTTT. Amino acid sequence: CASSPSAQGRNEKLFF.

The rearrangement links TRBV5-6 to TRBJ2-3, with 10 positions matching TRBD1. Trimming cost V 0 bases and J 5 bases; bases outside gene matches: 6. The CDR3 is made up of 16 amino acids. From germline, CDR1 is SGHDT and CDR2 YYEEEE. The CDR3 here is CASSLGDRGSGDTQYF. DNA of the CDR3: TGTGCCAGCAGCTTGGGGGACAGGGGATCCGGAGATACGCAGTATTTT.

The chain couples TRBV19 to TRBJ1-4; D not certain. The CDR3 has 15 residues. The germline V gene has CDR1 LNHDA and CDR2 SQIVND (reference sequence). V was cut by 4 bases and J by 7 bases, with 16 bases left in between. CDR3 protein: CASSTGISWVEKLFF. The CDR3 DNA reads TGTGCCAGTAGTACCGGGATCTCATGGGTTGAAAAACTGTTTTTT.

The gene calls are TRBV2 and TRBJ2-5; TRBD1 agrees at 8 bases. The CDR3 is made up of 15 amino acids. Trimming removed 6 bases from V and 5 bases from J; junction bases left unmatched: 11. From germline, CDR1 is SNHLY and CDR2 FYNNEI. The CDR3 spells CASRLAGRGLETQYF. DNA of the CDR3: TGTGCCAGCAGGCTAGCCGGCAGGGGGCTTGAGACCCAGTACTTC.